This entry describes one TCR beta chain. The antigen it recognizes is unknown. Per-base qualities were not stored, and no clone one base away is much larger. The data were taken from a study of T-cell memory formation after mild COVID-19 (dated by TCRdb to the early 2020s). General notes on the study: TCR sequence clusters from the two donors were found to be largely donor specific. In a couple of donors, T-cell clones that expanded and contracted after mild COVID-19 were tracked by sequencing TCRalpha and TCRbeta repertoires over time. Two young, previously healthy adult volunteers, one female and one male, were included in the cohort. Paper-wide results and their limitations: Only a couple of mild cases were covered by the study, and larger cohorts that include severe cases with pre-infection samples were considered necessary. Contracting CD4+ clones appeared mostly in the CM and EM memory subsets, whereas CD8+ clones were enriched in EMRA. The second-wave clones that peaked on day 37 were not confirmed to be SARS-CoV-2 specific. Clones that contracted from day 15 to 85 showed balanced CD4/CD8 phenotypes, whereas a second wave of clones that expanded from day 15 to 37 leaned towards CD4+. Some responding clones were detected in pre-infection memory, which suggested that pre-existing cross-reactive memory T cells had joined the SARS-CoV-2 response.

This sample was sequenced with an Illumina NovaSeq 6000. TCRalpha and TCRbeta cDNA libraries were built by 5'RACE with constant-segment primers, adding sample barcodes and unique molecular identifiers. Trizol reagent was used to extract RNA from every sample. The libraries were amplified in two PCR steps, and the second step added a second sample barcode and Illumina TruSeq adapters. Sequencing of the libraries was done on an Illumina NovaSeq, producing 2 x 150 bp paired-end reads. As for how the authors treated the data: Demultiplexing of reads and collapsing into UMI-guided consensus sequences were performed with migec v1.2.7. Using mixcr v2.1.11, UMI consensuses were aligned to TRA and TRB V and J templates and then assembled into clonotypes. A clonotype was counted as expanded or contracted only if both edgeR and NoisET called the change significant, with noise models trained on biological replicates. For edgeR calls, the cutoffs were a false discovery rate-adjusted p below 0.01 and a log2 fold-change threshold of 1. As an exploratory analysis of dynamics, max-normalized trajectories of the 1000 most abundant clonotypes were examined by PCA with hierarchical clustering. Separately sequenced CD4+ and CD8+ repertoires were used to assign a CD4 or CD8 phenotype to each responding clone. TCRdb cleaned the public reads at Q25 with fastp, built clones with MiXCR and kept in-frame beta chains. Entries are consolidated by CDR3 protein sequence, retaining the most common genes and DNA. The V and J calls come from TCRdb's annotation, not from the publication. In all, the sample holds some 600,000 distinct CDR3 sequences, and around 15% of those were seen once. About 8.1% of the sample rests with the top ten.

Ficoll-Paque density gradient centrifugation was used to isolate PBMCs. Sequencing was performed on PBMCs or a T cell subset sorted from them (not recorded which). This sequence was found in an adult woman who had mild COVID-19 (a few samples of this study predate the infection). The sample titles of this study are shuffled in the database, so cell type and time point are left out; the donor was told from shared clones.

The nucleotides read TGTGCCAGCTCACGGGACGGAGCCAACACTGAAGCTTTCTTT. The translation is CASSRDGANTEAFF. The rearranged chain carries TRBV18 and TRBJ1-1; the D gene is perhaps TRBD1, on 5 matching bases. V is shortened by 4 bases, J by 2 bases, and the region joining them spans 11 bases. Inclusive of the bounding cysteine and phenylalanine, the CDR3 is 14 residues long. The read is trimmed to its CDR3 DNA, 42 bases read in frame from base 1. The germline V gene provides CDR1 KGHSH and CDR2 LQKENI.